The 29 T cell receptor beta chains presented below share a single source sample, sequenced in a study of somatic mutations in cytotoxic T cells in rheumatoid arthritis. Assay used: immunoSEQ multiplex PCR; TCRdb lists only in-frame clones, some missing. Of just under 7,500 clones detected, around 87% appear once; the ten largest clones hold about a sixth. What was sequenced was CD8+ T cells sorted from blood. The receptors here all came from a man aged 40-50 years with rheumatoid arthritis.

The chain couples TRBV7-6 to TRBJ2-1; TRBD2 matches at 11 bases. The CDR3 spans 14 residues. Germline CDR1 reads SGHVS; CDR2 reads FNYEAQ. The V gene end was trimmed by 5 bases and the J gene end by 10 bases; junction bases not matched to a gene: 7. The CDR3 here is CASSHSGGGGEQFF. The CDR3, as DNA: TGTGCCAGCAGCCATAGCGGGGGGGGCGGCGAGCAGTTCTTC.

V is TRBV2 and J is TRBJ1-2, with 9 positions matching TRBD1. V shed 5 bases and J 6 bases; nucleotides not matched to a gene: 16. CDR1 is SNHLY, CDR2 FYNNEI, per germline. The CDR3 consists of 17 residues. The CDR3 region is CASSPHPGTGRRNGYTF. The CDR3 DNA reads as TGTGCCAGCAGTCCACACCCCGGGACAGGGAGAAGAAATGGCTACACCTTC. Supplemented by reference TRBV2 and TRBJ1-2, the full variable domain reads EPEVTQTPSHQVTQMGQEVILRCVPISNHLYFYWYRQILGQKVEFLVSFYNNEISEKSEIFDDQFSVERPDGSNFTLKIRSTKLEDSAMYFCASSPHPGTGRRNGYTFGSGTRLTVV.

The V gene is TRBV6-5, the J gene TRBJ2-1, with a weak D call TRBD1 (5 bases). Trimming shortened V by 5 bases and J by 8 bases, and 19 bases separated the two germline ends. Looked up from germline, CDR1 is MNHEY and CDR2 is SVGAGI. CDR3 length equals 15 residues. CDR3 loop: CASSVEAGSFDEQFF. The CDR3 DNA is TGTGCCAGCAGTGTAGAGGCAGGGTCCTTTGATGAGCAGTTCTTC.

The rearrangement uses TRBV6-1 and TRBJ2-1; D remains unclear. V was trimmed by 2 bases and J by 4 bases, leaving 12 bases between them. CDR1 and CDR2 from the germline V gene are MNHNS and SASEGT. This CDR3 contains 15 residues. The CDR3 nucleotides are TGTGCCAGCAGTGAATTTAGGAGCTCTTACAATGAGCAGTTCTTC. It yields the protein CASSEFRSSYNEQFF.

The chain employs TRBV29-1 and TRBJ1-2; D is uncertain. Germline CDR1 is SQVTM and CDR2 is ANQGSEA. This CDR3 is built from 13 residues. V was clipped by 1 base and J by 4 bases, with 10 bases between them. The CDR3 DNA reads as TGCAGCGTTGAAGGCAGGTCCAGCTATGGCTACACCTTC. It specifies CSVEGRSSYGYTF.

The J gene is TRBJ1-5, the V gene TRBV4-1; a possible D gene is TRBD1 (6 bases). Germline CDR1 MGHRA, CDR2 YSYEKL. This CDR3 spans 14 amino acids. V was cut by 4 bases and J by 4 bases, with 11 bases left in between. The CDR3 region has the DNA TGCGCCAGCAGCCCGACAGGCGTAAATCAGCCCCAGCATTTT. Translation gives CASSPTGVNQPQHF.

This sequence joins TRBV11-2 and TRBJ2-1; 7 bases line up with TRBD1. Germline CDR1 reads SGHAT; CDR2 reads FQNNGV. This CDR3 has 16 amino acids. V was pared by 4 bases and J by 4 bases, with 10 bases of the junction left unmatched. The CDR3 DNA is TGTGCCAGCAGCTCAATACAAGGGACAGCATACAATGAGCAGTTCTTC. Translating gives CASSSIQGTAYNEQFF.

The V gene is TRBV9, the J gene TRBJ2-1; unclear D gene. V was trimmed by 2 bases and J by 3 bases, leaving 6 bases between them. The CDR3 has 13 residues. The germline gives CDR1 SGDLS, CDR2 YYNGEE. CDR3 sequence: CASSVTDYNEQFF. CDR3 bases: TGTGCCAGCAGCGTTACAGACTACAATGAGCAGTTCTTC.

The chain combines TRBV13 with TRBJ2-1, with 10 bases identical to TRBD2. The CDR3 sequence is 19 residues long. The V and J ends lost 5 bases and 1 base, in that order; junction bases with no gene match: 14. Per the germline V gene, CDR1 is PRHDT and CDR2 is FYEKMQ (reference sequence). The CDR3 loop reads CASSPPLAGARMSYNEQFF. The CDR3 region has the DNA TGTGCCAGCAGCCCCCCCCTAGCGGGGGCCCGGATGTCCTACAATGAGCAGTTCTTC. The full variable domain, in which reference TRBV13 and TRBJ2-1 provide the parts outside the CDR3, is AAGVIQSPRHLIKEKRETATLKCYPIPRHDTVYWYQQGPGQDPQFLISFYEKMQSDKGSIPDRFSAQQFSDYHSELNMSSLELGDSALYFCASSPPLAGARMSYNEQFFGPGTRLTVL.

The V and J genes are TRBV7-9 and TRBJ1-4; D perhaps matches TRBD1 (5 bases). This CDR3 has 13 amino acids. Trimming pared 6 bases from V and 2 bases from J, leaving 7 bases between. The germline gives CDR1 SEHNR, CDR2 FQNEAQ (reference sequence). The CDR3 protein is CASRGQTNEKLFF. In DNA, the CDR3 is TGTGCCAGCAGGGGGCAGACTAATGAAAAACTGTTTTTT.

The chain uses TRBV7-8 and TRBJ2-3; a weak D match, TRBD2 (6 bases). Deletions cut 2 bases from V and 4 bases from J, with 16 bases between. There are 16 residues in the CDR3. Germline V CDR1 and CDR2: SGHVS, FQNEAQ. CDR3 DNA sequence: TGTGCCAGCAGCTTAATGGGGGGATTGACCCCAGATACGCAGTATTTT. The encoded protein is CASSLMGGLTPDTQYF.

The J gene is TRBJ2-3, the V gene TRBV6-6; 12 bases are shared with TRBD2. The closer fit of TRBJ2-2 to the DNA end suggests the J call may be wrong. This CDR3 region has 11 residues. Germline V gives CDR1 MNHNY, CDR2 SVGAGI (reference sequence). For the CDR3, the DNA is TGTGCCAGCAGACTAGCGGGGGGCCTGTTTTTT. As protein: CASRLAGGLFF.

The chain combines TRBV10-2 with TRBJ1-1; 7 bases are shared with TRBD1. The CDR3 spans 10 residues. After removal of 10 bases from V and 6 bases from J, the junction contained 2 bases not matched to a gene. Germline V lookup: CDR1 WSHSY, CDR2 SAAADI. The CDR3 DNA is TGCGCCACCGGGACAGCTGAAGCTTTCTTT. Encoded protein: CATGTAEAFF.

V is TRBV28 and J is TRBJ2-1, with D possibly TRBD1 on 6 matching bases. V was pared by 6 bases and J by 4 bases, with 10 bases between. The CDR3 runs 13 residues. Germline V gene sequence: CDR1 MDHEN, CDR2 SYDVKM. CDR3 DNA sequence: TGTGCCAGCAGGATCGGACAGTACAATGAGCAGTTCTTC. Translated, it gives CASRIGQYNEQFF.

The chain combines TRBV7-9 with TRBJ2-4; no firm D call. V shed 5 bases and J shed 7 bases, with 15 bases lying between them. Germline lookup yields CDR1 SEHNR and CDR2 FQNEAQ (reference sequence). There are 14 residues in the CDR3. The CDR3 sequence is CASSEWSNANIQYF. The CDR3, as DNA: TGTGCCAGCAGCGAATGGAGTAACGCGAACATTCAGTACTTC.

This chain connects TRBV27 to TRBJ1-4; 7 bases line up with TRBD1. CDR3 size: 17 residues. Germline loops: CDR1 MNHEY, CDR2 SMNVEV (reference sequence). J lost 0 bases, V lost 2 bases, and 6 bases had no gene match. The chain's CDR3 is CASSLARQGATNEKLFF. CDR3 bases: TGTGCCAGCAGTTTAGCCCGACAGGGTGCAACTAATGAAAAACTGTTTTTT.

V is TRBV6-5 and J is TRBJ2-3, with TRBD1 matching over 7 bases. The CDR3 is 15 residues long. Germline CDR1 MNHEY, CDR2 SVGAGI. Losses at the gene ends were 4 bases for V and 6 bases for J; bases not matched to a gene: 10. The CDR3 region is CASSFWTGTMDTQYF. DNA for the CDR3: TGTGCCAGCAGTTTCTGGACAGGAACGATGGATACGCAGTATTTT.

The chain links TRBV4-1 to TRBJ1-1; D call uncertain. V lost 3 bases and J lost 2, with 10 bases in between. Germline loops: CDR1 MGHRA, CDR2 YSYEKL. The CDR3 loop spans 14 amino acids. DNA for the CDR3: TGCGCCAGCAGCCAGGAGCCGGGAAACACTGAAGCTTTCTTT. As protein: CASSQEPGNTEAFF.

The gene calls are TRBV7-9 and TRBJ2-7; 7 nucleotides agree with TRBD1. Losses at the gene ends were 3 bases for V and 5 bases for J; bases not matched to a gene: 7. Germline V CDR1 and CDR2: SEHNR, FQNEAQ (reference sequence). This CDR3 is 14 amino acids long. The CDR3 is CASSFTGVGHEQYF. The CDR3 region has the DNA TGTGCCAGCAGCTTTACAGGGGTGGGACACGAGCAGTACTTC.

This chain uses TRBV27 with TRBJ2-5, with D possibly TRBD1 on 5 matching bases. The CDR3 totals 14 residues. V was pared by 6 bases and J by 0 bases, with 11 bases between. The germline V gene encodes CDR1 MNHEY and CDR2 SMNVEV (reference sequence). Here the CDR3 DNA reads TGTGCCAGCAGCCTAAGACAGTACCAAGAGACCCAGTACTTC. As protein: CASSLRQYQETQYF.

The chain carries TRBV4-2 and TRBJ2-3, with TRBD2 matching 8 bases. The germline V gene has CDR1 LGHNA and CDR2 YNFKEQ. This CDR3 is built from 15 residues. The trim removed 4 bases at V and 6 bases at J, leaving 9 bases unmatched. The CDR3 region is CASSLEGLAGDTQYF. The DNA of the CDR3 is TGTGCCAGCAGCCTTGAGGGGCTAGCGGGCGATACGCAGTATTTT.

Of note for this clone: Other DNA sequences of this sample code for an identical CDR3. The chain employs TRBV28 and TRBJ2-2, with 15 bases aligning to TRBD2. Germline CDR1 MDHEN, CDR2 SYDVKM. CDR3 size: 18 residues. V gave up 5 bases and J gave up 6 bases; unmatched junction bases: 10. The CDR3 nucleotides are TGTGCCAGCAGTCGGACTAGCGGGGGGGCGCGTCTTGCCGGGGAGCTGTTTTTT. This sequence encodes CASSRTSGGARLAGELFF.

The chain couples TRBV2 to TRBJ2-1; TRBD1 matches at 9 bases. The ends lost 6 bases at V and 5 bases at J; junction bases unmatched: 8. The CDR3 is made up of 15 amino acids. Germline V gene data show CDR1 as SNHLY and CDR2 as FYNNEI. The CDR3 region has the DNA TGTGCCAGCAGCAAGGACAGGGGCTGGGACAATGAGCAGTTCTTC. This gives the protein CASSKDRGWDNEQFF.

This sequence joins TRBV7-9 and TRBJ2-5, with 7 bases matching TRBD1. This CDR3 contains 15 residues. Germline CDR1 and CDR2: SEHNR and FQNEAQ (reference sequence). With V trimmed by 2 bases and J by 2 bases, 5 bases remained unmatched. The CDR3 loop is CASSLPGQIQETQYF. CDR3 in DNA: TGTGCCAGCAGCTTACCGGGACAGATACAAGAGACCCAGTACTTC.

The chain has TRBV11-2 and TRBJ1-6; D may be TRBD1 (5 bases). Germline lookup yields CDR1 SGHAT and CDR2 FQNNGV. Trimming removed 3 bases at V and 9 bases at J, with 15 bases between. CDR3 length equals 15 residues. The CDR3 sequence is CASSFPTVFPSPLHF. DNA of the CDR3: TGTGCCAGCAGCTTCCCGACAGTTTTTCCTTCACCCCTCCACTTT. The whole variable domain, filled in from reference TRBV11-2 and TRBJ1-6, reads EAGVAQSPRYKIIEKRQSVAFWCNPISGHATLYWYQQILGQGPKLLIQFQNNGVVDDSQLPKDRFSAERLKGVDSTLKIQPAKLEDSAVYLCASSFPTVFPSPLHFGNGTRLTVT.

The CDR3 coding sequence is TGTGCCAGCAGCCCCGGGACTAGCGGGGTCACAGATACGCAGTATTTT. This encodes CASSPGTSGVTDTQYF. The chain links TRBV7-3 to TRBJ2-3, with TRBD2 identical over 13 bases. The CDR3 covers 16 residues. V shed 5 bases and J 2 bases; nucleotides not matched to a gene: 4. Germline V CDR1 and CDR2: SGHTA, FQGTGA.

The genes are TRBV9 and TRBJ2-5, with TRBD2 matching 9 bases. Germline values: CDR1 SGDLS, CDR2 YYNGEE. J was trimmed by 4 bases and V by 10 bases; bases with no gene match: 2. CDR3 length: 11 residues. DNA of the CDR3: TGTGCCTCTAGCGGGGCAGAGACCCAGTACTTC. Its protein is CASSGAETQYF.

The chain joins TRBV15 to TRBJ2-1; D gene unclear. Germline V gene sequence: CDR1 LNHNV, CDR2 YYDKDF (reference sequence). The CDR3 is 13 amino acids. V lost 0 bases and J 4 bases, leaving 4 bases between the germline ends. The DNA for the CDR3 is TGTGCCACCAGCAGAGACAGTTACAATGAGCAGTTCTTC. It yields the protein CATSRDSYNEQFF.

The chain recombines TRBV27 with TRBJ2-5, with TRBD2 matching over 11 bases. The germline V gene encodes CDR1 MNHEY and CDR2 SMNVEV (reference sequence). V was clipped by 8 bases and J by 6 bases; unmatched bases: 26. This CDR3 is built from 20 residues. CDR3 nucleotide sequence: TGTGCCAGCCGTCCTAGCGTCTATTTTTCAGGGCTAGCGGGGGGTAAGACCCAGTACTTC. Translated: CASRPSVYFSGLAGGKTQYF.